This paragraph covers one TCR beta chain sequence. The target antigen is unknown. This CDR3 contains 12 residues. Germline V lookup: CDR1 SQVTM, CDR2 ANQGSEA. V shed 7 bases, J shed 7 bases, and the junction held 9 bases outside the gene matches. TCRdb's table, derived via immunoSEQ multiplex PCR, lists solely in-frame clones and lacks some. Of over 2 million clones in the sample, roughly 94% were seen once. This specimen comes from a study of shared clonotypes between healthy human individuals. Across the whole study: Donor composition was a couple of women and a few men, aged 18 to 49. CD4 naive and memory got three plates each, CD8 naive two, CD8 memory one.

Findings and caveats of the study: Generally, estimated richness proved larger in naive subsets than it did in memory subsets. Enrolling few donors narrowed the genetic and exposure-history diversity that was represented.

Specimen: naive CD4+ T cells sorted from blood. Regarding subset: CD45RA+ positively selected. This receptor was taken from a man aged 18 to 30 in good health. V gene TRBV29-1 combines with J gene TRBJ1-2; 7 bases agree with TRBD1. Here the CDR3 DNA reads TGCAGCGCCCACGGAGGGGGCGGTGGCTACACCTTC. Protein sequence: CSAHGGGGGYTF.